A single sample gave rise to the 17 T cell receptor beta chains below, sequenced in a study of T cell repertoires in cytomegalovirus infection. TCRdb reanalysed the reads using MiXCR and keeps one entry per CDR3 protein. The sample has approximately 630,000 distinct CDR3 sequences; roughly 24% are singletons. The sample was CD8+ T cells from PBMCs. These receptors all stem from a human donor in good health (CMV status not recorded). Some clones in this sample may be carry-over from other donors' samples.

This sequence joins TRBV15 and TRBJ2-7, with D maybe TRBD2 (6 bases). Trimming removed 0 bases at V and 5 bases at J, with 11 bases between. The germline gives CDR1 LNHNV, CDR2 YYDKDF (reference sequence). This CDR3 is built from 14 residues. The CDR3, as DNA: TGTGCCACCAGCAGAGATCTGGGGGGTAACGAGCAGTACTTC. Translated, it gives CATSRDLGGNEQYF.

This clonotype was detected ten times or more. This chain joins TRBV28 and TRBJ2-5; 11 bases map to TRBD1. The germline V gene encodes CDR1 MDHEN and CDR2 SYDVKM. Germline trimming cut 2 bases from V and 5 bases from J; bases unmatched to any gene: 7. The CDR3 length is 16 residues. The CDR3 nucleotides are TGTGCCAGCAGTTTAATTAGGACAGGGGGCGAGGAGACCCAGTACTTC. Translation: CASSLIRTGGEETQYF.

The sample holds a few counts of this clonotype. The chain combines TRBV7-3 with TRBJ2-7; D gene ambiguous. The CDR3 has 13 residues. Trimming shortened V by 5 bases and J by 5 bases, and 13 bases separated the two germline ends. Germline V gene sequence: CDR1 SGHTA, CDR2 FQGTGA. CDR3 bases: TGTGCCAGCAGCCCAAGCTCCCGCCACGAGCAGTACTTC. As protein: CASSPSSRHEQYF. The variable domain in full, completed from reference TRBV7-3 and TRBJ2-7, reads GAGVSQTPSNKVTEKGKYVELRCDPISGHTALYWYRQSLGQGPEFLIYFQGTGAADDSGLPNDRFFAVRPEGSVSTLKIQRTERGDSAVYLCASSPSSRHEQYFGPGTRLTVT.

This clonotype was counted ten times or more. The chain has TRBV19 and TRBJ2-1, with D uncertain. This CDR3 spans 9 amino acids. V lost 10 bases and J lost 5, with 3 bases in between. Germline CDR1 is LNHDA and CDR2 is SQIVND (reference sequence). The CDR3 here is CATNNEQFF. CDR3 sequence (DNA): TGTGCCACCAACAATGAGCAGTTCTTC.

This chain uses TRBV20-1 with TRBJ1-1; a weak D match, TRBD1 (5 bases). Looked up from germline, CDR1 is DFQATT and CDR2 is SNEGSKA (reference sequence). V dropped 4 bases and J dropped 3 bases, with 15 bases sitting between them. The CDR3 has 14 residues. Written as DNA, the CDR3 is TGCAGTGCTATGGGGCCGAAGGGCTACACTGAAGCTTTCTTT. As protein: CSAMGPKGYTEAFF.

The table lists this clonotype with a few counts. V usage is TRBV7-6 and J usage is TRBJ2-5; 12 bases map to TRBD2. Germline loops: CDR1 SGHVS, CDR2 FNYEAQ. There are 16 residues in the CDR3. After removal of 5 bases from V and 4 bases from J, the junction contained 8 bases not matched to a gene. The CDR3 protein is CASSPGLAGWRETQYF. CDR3 DNA: TGTGCCAGCAGCCCAGGACTAGCGGGGTGGAGAGAGACCCAGTACTTC.

This chain connects TRBV12-3 or TRBV12-4 to TRBJ2-1; D is possibly TRBD1 (6 bases). V dropped 6 bases and J dropped 0 bases, with 12 bases sitting between them. The CDR3 runs 15 residues. The CDR3 DNA sequence: TGTGCCAGCAGCGACAGGCGCCGCTCCTACAATGAGCAGTTCTTC. Translated: CASSDRRRSYNEQFF.

The J gene is TRBJ2-2, the V gene TRBV29-1; 10 nucleotides align to TRBD2. V trimming: 6 bases; J trimming: 3 bases; junction bases outside the gene matches: 7. Germline loops: CDR1 SQVTM, CDR2 ANQGSEA. CDR3 length: 15 amino acids. In DNA, the CDR3 is TGCAGCGTCCCAAAGCGGGGGGGCGACACCGGGGAGCTGTTTTTT. Residues: CSVPKRGGDTGELFF.

The CDR3: CASSPDRLPTEAFF. Written as DNA, the CDR3 is TGCGCCAGCAGCCCTGACAGGTTGCCGACTGAAGCTTTCTTT. The chain carries TRBV5-1 and TRBJ1-1; a weak D match, TRBD1 (6 bases). The CDR3 extends over 14 amino acids. The V end was cut by 4 bases, the J end by 5 bases, with 15 bases between. Germline V lookup: CDR1 SGHRS, CDR2 YFSETQ.

About this clonotype itself: Being one base from a much bigger clone, this may be a read error. The chain has TRBV7-9 and TRBJ1-5; tentatively, D is TRBD1 (5 bases). The V end lost 3 bases, the J end lost 9 bases, and 15 bases lay between the germline ends. Germline loops: CDR1 SEHNR, CDR2 FQNEAQ (reference sequence). This CDR3 contains 14 residues. CDR3 sequence: CASSFWGFDLPQHF. In DNA, the CDR3 is TGTGCCAGCAGCTTTTGGGGGTTTGATCTGCCCCAGCATTTT. The full variable domain, in which reference TRBV7-9 and TRBJ1-5 provide the parts outside the CDR3, is DTGVSQNPRHKITKRGQNVTFRCDPISEHNRLYWYRQTLGQGPEFLTYFQNEAQLEKSRLLSDRFSAERPKGSFSTLEIQRTEQGDSAMYLCASSFWGFDLPQHFGDGTRLSIL.

This clonotype was counted ten times or more. The CDR3 is CASSFVSAPYNEQFF. CDR3 DNA sequence: TGTGCCAGCAGCTTCGTCTCCGCCCCTTACAATGAGCAGTTCTTC. The J gene is TRBJ2-1, the V gene TRBV7-3, with D unresolved. The length of the CDR3 is 15 residues. Germline CDR1 SGHTA, CDR2 FQGTGA. V was shortened by 3 bases and J by 4 bases, with 13 bases between the two germline ends. Full variable domain (missing parts from reference TRBV7-3 and TRBJ2-1): GAGVSQTPSNKVTEKGKYVELRCDPISGHTALYWYRQSLGQGPEFLIYFQGTGAADDSGLPNDRFFAVRPEGSVSTLKIQRTERGDSAVYLCASSFVSAPYNEQFFGPGTRLTVL.

Of note for this clonotype: Relative to the germline gene, one junction end is altered; a read error may explain this. This chain joins TRBV9 and TRBJ2-1, with TRBD2 matching 8 bases. The germline gives CDR1 SGDLS, CDR2 YYNGEE. The CDR3 has 12 amino acids. CDR3 coding DNA: TGTGCCAGCAGCGTAGAAACGGGGGGGCAGGTCTTC. This codes for CASSVETGGQVF. Drawing the rest from reference TRBV9 and TRBJ2-1, the complete variable domain is DSGVTQTPKHLITATGQRVTLRCSPRSGDLSVYWYQQSLDQGLQFLIQYYNGEERAKGNILERFSAQQFPDLHSELNLSSLELGDSALYFCASSVETGGQVFGPGTRLTVL.

This clonotype appeared a few times. CDR3 in amino acids: CASSPNRDLVQETQYF. CDR3 DNA sequence: TGTGCCAGCAGTCCAAACCGGGACCTAGTCCAAGAGACCCAGTACTTC. This chain uses TRBV28 with TRBJ2-5, with D perhaps being TRBD1 or TRBD2 (5 bases each). The CDR3 loop spans 16 amino acids. Germline loops: CDR1 MDHEN, CDR2 SYDVKM. Trimming left V 5 bases short and J 1 base short, with 17 bases between.

This clonotype was recorded a few times. The V gene is TRBV6-6, the J gene TRBJ1-1; the D is unclear. Germline V CDR1 and CDR2: MNHNY, SVGAGI (reference sequence). The CDR3 runs 10 residues. The V and J ends lost 10 bases and 8 bases respectively, with 11 bases between them. CDR3 DNA sequence: TGTGCCACCGTTACCAGGGAAGCTTTCTTT. This translates into CATVTREAFF.

J is TRBJ1-1 and V is TRBV19, with D uncertain. Trimming took off 5 bases at V and 3 bases at J, with 16 bases between the two ends. Germline CDR1 and CDR2: LNHDA and SQIVND (reference sequence). CDR3 length equals 15 residues. For the CDR3, the DNA is TGTGCCAGTAGTTCCTACTACCGTGGGGACACTGAAGCTTTCTTT. Translating gives CASSSYYRGDTEAFF.

This clonotype showed up many times. The V and J genes are TRBV7-6 and TRBJ2-5; 7 nucleotides line up with TRBD2. Trimming removed 5 bases from V and 4 bases from J; junction bases left unmatched: 7. The germline V gene has CDR1 SGHVS and CDR2 FNYEAQ. This CDR3 is built from 14 residues. The CDR3 protein is CASSPGTNIETQYF. The CDR3 DNA reads as TGTGCCAGCAGCCCCGGGACTAACATAGAGACCCAGTACTTC.

This clonotype has only a few counts. This rearrangement joins TRBV5-1 to TRBJ2-7; 10 bases match TRBD2. The CDR3 is 15 amino acids. V was pared by 5 bases and J by 5 bases, with 10 bases of the junction left unmatched. CDR1 is SGHRS and CDR2 is YFSETQ in the germline V gene. The CDR3, as DNA: TGCGCCAGCAGAAAGCGGGGGGGCGGTCGGGACGAGCAGTACTTC. Translating it yields CASRKRGGGRDEQYF.